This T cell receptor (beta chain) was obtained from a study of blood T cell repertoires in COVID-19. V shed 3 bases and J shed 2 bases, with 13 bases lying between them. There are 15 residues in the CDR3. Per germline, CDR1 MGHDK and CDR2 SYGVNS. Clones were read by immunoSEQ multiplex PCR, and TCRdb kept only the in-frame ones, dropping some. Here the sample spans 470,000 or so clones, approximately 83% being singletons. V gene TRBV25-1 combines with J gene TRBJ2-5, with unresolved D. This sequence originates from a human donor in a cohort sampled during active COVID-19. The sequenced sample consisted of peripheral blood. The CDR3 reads CASSDEAILQETQYF. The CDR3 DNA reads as TGTGCCAGCAGTGACGAGGCTATCCTACAAGAGACCCAGTACTTC.